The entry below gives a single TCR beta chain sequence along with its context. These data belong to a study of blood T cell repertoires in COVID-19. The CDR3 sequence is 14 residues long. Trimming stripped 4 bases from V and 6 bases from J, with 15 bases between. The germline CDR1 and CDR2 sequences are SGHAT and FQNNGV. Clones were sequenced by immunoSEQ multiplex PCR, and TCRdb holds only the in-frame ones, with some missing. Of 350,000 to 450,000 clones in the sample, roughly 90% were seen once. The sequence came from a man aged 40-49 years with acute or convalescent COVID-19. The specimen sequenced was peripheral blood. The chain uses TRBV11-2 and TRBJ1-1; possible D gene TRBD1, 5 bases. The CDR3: CASSSRREGAEAFF. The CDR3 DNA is TGTGCCAGCAGCTCCCGAAGGGAAGGGGCTGAAGCTTTCTTT.